The rows below give T cell receptor beta chains drawn from one sample of a study of T-cell reconstitution after alpha-beta-depleted transplantation in children. TCRdb fed the PCR reads into MiXCR, producing one record per CDR3 protein. The sample has fewer than 450,000 distinct CDR3 sequences; roughly 16% are singletons. This specimen consisted of PBMCs, mostly from graft donor cells, obtained 360 days after TCRalphabeta/CD19-depleted stem cell transplant. The source of these receptors is a male patient aged 2-15 years who had a stem cell transplant for acute lymphoblastic leukemia, so the T cells may come from the graft donor. Each CDR3 is given with its conserved first and last residue.

CDR3aa: CASSLSGTGEKLFF
v_gene: TRBV7-2
j_gene: TRBJ1-4

CDR3aa: CASSLGAQPYEQYF
v_gene: TRBV5-6
j_gene: TRBJ2-7

CDR3aa: CASSFPAWGRLASDEQFF
v_gene: TRBV28
j_gene: TRBJ2-1

CDR3aa: CAISGTNFPGELFF
v_gene: TRBV10-3
j_gene: TRBJ2-2

CDR3aa: CASSPFGTVLNEQFF
v_gene: TRBV12-3/TRBV12-4
j_gene: TRBJ2-1

CDR3aa: CASSPVNSPLHF
v_gene: TRBV18
j_gene: TRBJ1-6

CDR3aa: CSVGLGVGNTIYF
v_gene: TRBV29-1
j_gene: TRBJ1-3

CDR3aa: CASSPQTPTDTQYF
v_gene: TRBV28
j_gene: TRBJ2-3

CDR3aa: CSVEGLAGEYEQYF
v_gene: TRBV29-1
j_gene: TRBJ2-7

CDR3aa: CASSGGPYREQFF
v_gene: TRBV4-2
j_gene: TRBJ2-1

CDR3aa: CAISDLGVVVRERGETQYF
v_gene: TRBV10-3
j_gene: TRBJ2-5

CDR3aa: CSVSPSETTTYEQYF
v_gene: TRBV29-1
j_gene: TRBJ2-7

CDR3aa: CASSSPWRGAYLREQYF
v_gene: TRBV28
j_gene: TRBJ2-7

CDR3aa: CAISGTRSTDTQYF
v_gene: TRBV10-3
j_gene: TRBJ2-3

CDR3aa: CSASRSGPSETQYF
v_gene: TRBV20-1
j_gene: TRBJ2-5

CDR3aa: CAWSVRGGTDTQYF
v_gene: TRBV30
j_gene: TRBJ2-3

CDR3aa: CASSLTGGYMNTEAFF
v_gene: TRBV7-2
j_gene: TRBJ1-1

CDR3aa: CASSAFIGVNTEAFF
v_gene: TRBV9
j_gene: TRBJ1-1

CDR3aa: CASSTEKQARNTEAFF
v_gene: TRBV5-1
j_gene: TRBJ1-1

CDR3aa: CSVAPLLRAQETQYF
v_gene: TRBV29-1
j_gene: TRBJ2-5

CDR3aa: CASSLAGSGSSYNEQFF
v_gene: TRBV5-1
j_gene: TRBJ2-1

CDR3aa: CASSPRMVAGGPGYEQYF
v_gene: TRBV9
j_gene: TRBJ2-7

CDR3aa: CASSPESQETQYF
v_gene: TRBV18
j_gene: TRBJ2-5

CDR3aa: CASTLQGTNEKLFF
v_gene: TRBV12-3/TRBV12-4
j_gene: TRBJ1-4

CDR3aa: CASSPTRSGTSVYNEQFF
v_gene: TRBV9
j_gene: TRBJ2-1

CDR3aa: CASSPGWGGSQTQYF
v_gene: TRBV7-7
j_gene: TRBJ2-5

CDR3aa: CSARGQGYSGSEQYF
v_gene: TRBV20-1
j_gene: TRBJ2-7

CDR3aa: CSVEVGGLAGYNEQFF
v_gene: TRBV29-1
j_gene: TRBJ2-1

CDR3aa: CASNPPRGANRETQYF
v_gene: TRBV28
j_gene: TRBJ2-5

CDR3aa: CAWRQDAEAFF
v_gene: TRBV30
j_gene: TRBJ1-1

CDR3aa: CASSYWTDEAFF
v_gene: TRBV6-2/TRBV6-3
j_gene: TRBJ1-1

CDR3aa: CSATRGSNEQYF
v_gene: TRBV29-1
j_gene: TRBJ2-7

CDR3aa: CASSLWPSGMEETQYF
v_gene: TRBV13
j_gene: TRBJ2-5

CDR3aa: CASSLGGGWTTHYEQYF
v_gene: TRBV7-2
j_gene: TRBJ2-7

CDR3aa: CASSFGHGETQYF
v_gene: TRBV11-2
j_gene: TRBJ2-5

CDR3aa: CATSRGGLAGDTQYF
v_gene: TRBV15
j_gene: TRBJ2-3